These T cell receptor beta chains were read from a single sample in a study of blood T cells in healthy people across ages. MiXCR, applied by TCRdb to the 5' RACE reads, yields one record per CDR3 protein. The sample includes about 1,800,000 distinct CDR3 sequences, roughly 30% seen only once; the top ten take 6.5% to 8.5%. Sequenced material: blood. Receptors were obtained from a woman younger than 45 in good health. Each CDR3 is given with its conserved first and last residue. The order of the fields is J gene, clone size, D gene, CDR3 length, V gene, CDR3 DNA, CDR3 protein. The D gene is left open where the match is weak. The size of a clone is reported for some rows only, either as once, few or many, or as a class for expanded clones.

>TRBJ2-7|-|-|12|TRBV2
TGTGCCAGCGGTGACGGACCCTACGAGCAGTACTTC
CASGDGPYEQYF
>TRBJ2-3|-|TRBD1|19|TRBV30
TGTGCCTGGAGTGTACGTTTGGGGGTACAGGGGGTCGGCACAGATACGCAGTATTTT
CAWSVRLGVQGVGTDTQYF
>TRBJ2-5|many|TRBD2|15|TRBV5-6
TGTGCCAGCAGCGACTCCGGGACTAGGTTCGAGACCCAGTACTTC
CASSDSGTRFETQYF
>TRBJ2-2|-|-|13|TRBV7-8
-
CASSFQVSGELFF
>TRBJ2-3|-|-|14|TRBV4-2
TGTGCCAGCAGCCAGCCCAAGCTAGCAGATACGCAGTATTTT
CASSQPKLADTQYF
>TRBJ2-5|-|TRBD1|15|TRBV12-5
TGTGCTAGTGGTTTGGAGGGGGCGCCCCAAGAGACCCAGGACTTC
CASGLEGAPQETQDF
>TRBJ2-7|few|-|11|TRBV2
TGTGCCAGCAGTGAAGCGCTCGAGCAGTACTTC
CASSEALEQYF
>TRBJ2-3|-|-|14|TRBV5-5
TGTGCCAGCAGCGCAGGACAGCCCACAGATACGCAGTATTTT
CASSAGQPTDTQYF
>TRBJ1-4|-|-|13|TRBV28
TGTGCCAGCACCCCAGGAGGCAATGAAAAACTGTTTTTT
CASTPGGNEKLFF
>TRBJ1-1|-|-|13|TRBV30
TGTGCCTGGTCCACAGGGATGAACACTGAAGCTTTCTTT
CAWSTGMNTEAFF
>TRBJ2-4|-|-|16|TRBV20-1
TGCAGTGCTAGACCCCTGGAGGGGGACCCCTACAATGAGCAGTACTTC
CSARPLEGDPYNEQYF
>TRBJ2-6|many|TRBD1|15|TRBV6-4
TGTGCCAGGCAACAGGGGGGCTCTGGGGCCAACGTCCTGACTTTC
CARQQGGSGANVLTF
>TRBJ2-6|-|-|16|TRBV7-2
TGTGCCAGCAGCCCCGGGACGGGGTCTGGGGCCAACGTCCTGACTTTC
CASSPGTGSGANVLTF
>TRBJ2-7|many|-|15|TRBV29-1
TGCAGCGTTGAGATACCCGACAGGAGCTCCTACGAGCAGTACTTC
CSVEIPDRSSYEQYF
>TRBJ2-7|-|TRBD1|17|TRBV28
TGTGCCAGCACCCAATTCACCGGGACAGGGAGCTCCTACGAGCAGTACTTC
CASTQFTGTGSSYEQYF
>TRBJ1-5|many|-|14|TRBV7-8
TGTGCCAGCAGCGGCAGGGCTAGCAATCAGCCCCAGCATTTT
CASSGRASNQPQHF
>TRBJ2-1|few|TRBD1|14|TRBV28
TGTGCCAGCAGTTACCGGGACAGGGGTGATGAGCAGTTCTTC
CASSYRDRGDEQFF
>TRBJ2-3|-|TRBD2|14|TRBV2
TGTGTCACCACGAGGACTAGCGGGATAGATACGCAGTATTTT
CVTTRTSGIDTQYF
>TRBJ1-2|few|-|12|TRBV3-1
TGTGCCAGCAGCCAAGTAAGAGATGGCTACACCTTC
CASSQVRDGYTF